The 21 T cell receptor beta chains reported below all come from one sample, sequenced in a study of immune cell composition in non-small cell lung cancer. The table came from immunoSEQ multiplex PCR; TCRdb's copy has only in-frame clones and leaves some out. Counted here are about 3,100 clones, around 88% occurring once; the ten biggest clones make up around 8.7%. The sample comprised lung tumor tissue. The origin of the receptors is a human donor with non-small cell lung cancer.

The V gene is TRBV19, the J gene TRBJ2-1, with 9 bases that match TRBD2. Trimming took 4 bases from V and 10 from J; bases not matched to a gene: 8. This CDR3 comprises 14 residues. Germline loops: CDR1 LNHDA, CDR2 SQIVND (reference sequence). This CDR3 is CASSTGTSRREQFF. The CDR3 DNA follows: TGTGCCAGTAGTACCGGGACTAGCAGGAGGGAGCAGTTCTTC.

This chain links TRBV6-6 with TRBJ2-3; no firm D call. V was trimmed by 5 bases and J by 4 bases, leaving 10 bases between them. The CDR3 has 13 amino acids. The germline V gene encodes CDR1 MNHNY and CDR2 SVGAGI (reference sequence). The chain's CDR3 is CASSKSSPDTQYF. CDR3 coding DNA: TGTGCCAGCAGTAAATCGAGCCCAGATACGCAGTATTTT.

The chain carries TRBV14 and TRBJ1-3; D gene uncertain. The germline V and J ends were trimmed by 0 bases and 0 bases, with 9 bases remaining between them. This CDR3 is built from 16 residues. The germline V gene encodes CDR1 SGHDN and CDR2 FVKESK. The CDR3 DNA reads as TGTGCCAGCAGCCAAGATCGAACGGGCTCTGGAAACACCATATATTTT. It is translated as CASSQDRTGSGNTIYF.

The chain employs TRBV6-6 and TRBJ1-4; perhaps TRBD1 as D (5 bases). Germline-derived CDR1 and CDR2 are MNHNY and SVGAGI (reference sequence). Trimming left V 5 bases short and J 8 bases short, with 15 bases between. The length of the CDR3 is 14 residues. The CDR3 here is CASSGARGYEKLFF. CDR3 DNA: TGTGCCAGCAGTGGGGCCCGAGGTTACGAAAAACTGTTTTTT.

This clone occurred once. The J gene is TRBJ1-3, the V gene TRBV6-1; D possibly corresponds to TRBD1 (5 bases). This CDR3 contains 14 residues. V shed 7 bases and J shed 1 base, with 11 bases lying between them. Germline CDR1 and CDR2: MNHNS and SASEGT. The DNA for the CDR3 is TGTGCCAGCACTACGGGGGATTCTGGAAACACCATATATTTT. Protein product: CASTTGDSGNTIYF.

V gene TRBV6-1 combines with J gene TRBJ1-1, with 8 positions matching TRBD1. The germline gives CDR1 MNHNS, CDR2 SASEGT. The V gene end was trimmed by 7 bases and the J gene end by 5 bases; junction bases not matched to a gene: 9. The CDR3 runs 14 residues. The CDR3 here is CASKQGGPETEAFF. The CDR3 bases are TGTGCCAGCAAACAGGGGGGGCCCGAAACTGAAGCTTTCTTT.

This chain links TRBV29-1 with TRBJ1-1; 9 bases align to TRBD1. Germline-derived CDR1 and CDR2 are SQVTM and ANQGSEA. The CDR3 contains 12 residues. V lost 5 bases to trimming and J lost 5 bases; unmatched junction nucleotides: 3. The CDR3 is CSVWTGVTEAFF. The CDR3 DNA reads TGCAGCGTTTGGACAGGGGTGACTGAAGCTTTCTTT.

This sequence joins TRBV7-2 and TRBJ2-7; D call uncertain. V was clipped by 1 base and J by 3 bases, with 7 bases between them. In germline, CDR1 is SGHTA, CDR2 FQGNSA. There are 13 residues in the CDR3. The CDR3 DNA reads as TGTGCCAGCAGCTTAGGGCTGCACTACGAGCAGTACTTC. Amino acids: CASSLGLHYEQYF.

The rearrangement links TRBV29-1 to TRBJ1-2; D gene uncertain. This CDR3 has 16 residues. Per germline, CDR1 SQVTM and CDR2 ANQGSEA. Trimming pared 5 bases from V and 2 bases from J, leaving 21 bases between. CDR3 DNA: TGCAGCGTTTGGGAGACCTCGGAGAGTCTGAACTATGGCTACACCTTC. This encodes CSVWETSESLNYGYTF.

V is TRBV4-3 and J is TRBJ2-2; D perhaps matches TRBD2 (5 bases). V dropped 2 bases and J dropped 6 bases, with 16 bases sitting between them. The CDR3 has 16 residues. Germline CDR1 LGHNA, CDR2 YSLEER. CDR3 region: CASSQRTPPQPGELFF. The CDR3 DNA reads as TGCGCCAGCAGCCAACGGACTCCCCCGCAACCCGGGGAGCTGTTTTTT.

This clone appeared a few times. V is TRBV19 and J is TRBJ1-4; 8 bases are a match to TRBD1. Germline values: CDR1 LNHDA, CDR2 SQIVND (reference sequence). There are 16 residues in the CDR3. V gave up 6 bases and J gave up 4 bases; unmatched junction bases: 10. CDR3 DNA sequence: TGTGCCAGTAGCCAGACACAGGGGGGAATTAATGAAAAACTGTTTTTT. Translation: CASSQTQGGINEKLFF.

V is TRBV23-1 and J is TRBJ2-7; maybe TRBD2 (6 bases). TRBV23-1 is designated an ORF whose function remains uncertain. This CDR3 is built from 14 residues. V was pared by 0 bases and J by 2 bases, with 8 bases between. The CDR3 nucleotides are TGCGCCAGCAGTCAATCGGGGGGTCCCTACGAGCAGTACGTC. This translates into CASSQSGGPYEQYV.

This sequence joins TRBV29-1 and TRBJ2-1, with D maybe TRBD2 (5 bases). The CDR3 contains 14 residues. CDR1 is SQVTM, CDR2 ANQGSEA, per germline. V gave up 4 bases and J gave up 12 bases, with 22 bases separating them. The CDR3 DNA reads as TGCAGCGTTGGGAGTCTAGGAGAGGGCGTCCTGCAGTTCTTC. Encoded protein: CSVGSLGEGVLQFF.

The V and J genes are TRBV19 and TRBJ2-5; TRBD1 might be the D (6 bases). In germline, CDR1 is LNHDA, CDR2 SQIVND (reference sequence). This CDR3 contains 14 residues. The V and J ends lost 9 bases and 2 bases respectively, with 16 bases between them. The CDR3 DNA reads TGTGCCAGCTCAACACAGGGATTACAAGAGACCCAGTACTTC. This codes for CASSTQGLQETQYF.

This clone was seen a single time. J is TRBJ1-1 and V is TRBV29-1, with 8 bases fitting TRBD1. The germline V gene has CDR1 SQVTM and CDR2 ANQGSEA. The CDR3 sequence is 14 residues long. V lost 7 bases, J lost 1 base, and 8 bases stayed unmatched. The CDR3 loop reads CSATTGEGNTEAFF. The CDR3 DNA sequence: TGCAGCGCTACGACAGGGGAGGGGAACACTGAAGCTTTCTTT.

The genes are TRBV27 and TRBJ1-5; the D gene is possibly TRBD1 (5 bases). Trimming took 5 bases from V and 2 from J, leaving 16 bases between them. Per germline, CDR1 MNHEY and CDR2 SMNVEV (reference sequence). CDR3 length equals 16 residues. The CDR3, as DNA: TGTGCCAGCAGTGTTCAGGGTACCTTAGGCAATCAGCCCCAGCATTTT. Translating gives CASSVQGTLGNQPQHF.

This clone was counted between two and nine times. V usage is TRBV19 and J usage is TRBJ2-2; D is possibly TRBD2 (5 bases). V dropped 8 bases and J dropped 5 bases, with 18 bases sitting between them. Looked up from germline, CDR1 is LNHDA and CDR2 is SQIVND (reference sequence). CDR3 length: 15 amino acids. For the CDR3, the DNA is TGTGCCAGTCAAACCGAGGGAGTGGATACCGGGGAGCTGTTTTTT. It translates to CASQTEGVDTGELFF. Complete variable domain (other parts from reference TRBV19 and TRBJ2-2): DGGITQSPKYLFRKEGQNVTLSCEQNLNHDAMYWYRQDPGQGLRLIYYSQIVNDFQKGDIAEGYSVSREKKESFPLTVTSAQKNPTAFYLCASQTEGVDTGELFFGEGSRLTVL.

The chain recombines TRBV4-1 with TRBJ1-1; D not certain. Looked up from germline, CDR1 is MGHRA and CDR2 is YSYEKL. Between the trimmed V and J ends, which lost 3 bases and 4 bases, there was a span of 15 bases. This CDR3 is built from 15 residues. The chain's CDR3 is CASSQGAGLATEAFF. In nucleotides, the CDR3 is TGCGCCAGCAGCCAGGGAGCCGGTCTAGCCACTGAAGCTTTCTTT.

The chain is built from TRBV29-1 and TRBJ2-2; 10 bases fit TRBD1. CDR3 size: 13 residues. CDR1 is SQVTM and CDR2 is ANQGSEA in the germline V gene. J lost 5 bases, V lost 6 bases, and 3 bases had no gene match. CDR3 nucleotides: TGCAGCGTGACAGGGGGCAGAACCGGGGAGCTGTTTTTT. Translation: CSVTGGRTGELFF.

The chain joins TRBV28 to TRBJ2-3, with D unclear. Germline CDR1 is MDHEN and CDR2 is SYDVKM. The CDR3 sequence is 13 residues long. V was shortened by 6 bases and J by 4 bases, with 11 bases between the two germline ends. CDR3 in amino acids: CASREPRADTQYF. CDR3 nucleotides: TGTGCCAGCAGGGAACCTAGAGCAGATACGCAGTATTTT. Using reference TRBV28 and TRBJ2-3 for the parts outside the CDR3, the full variable domain is DVKVTQSSRYLVKRTGEKVFLECVQDMDHENMFWYRQDPGLGLRLIYFSYDVKMKEKGDIPEGYSVSREKKERFSLILESASTNQTSMYLCASREPRADTQYFGPGTRLTVL.

The gene calls are TRBV5-4 and TRBJ2-1, with TRBD2 matching 9 bases. Germline-derived CDR1 and CDR2 are SGHNT and YYREEE (reference sequence). The CDR3 covers 16 residues. Unmatched junction bases numbered 4, after V lost 0 bases and J lost 3 bases. The CDR3 here is CASSLALRGGYNEQFF. The CDR3 DNA reads as TGTGCCAGCAGCTTGGCCCTGCGGGGGGGCTACAATGAGCAGTTCTTC.